The present entry profiles one T cell receptor (beta chain) with its context. No antigen is known for it. CDR1 is SGHNT, CDR2 YYREEE, per germline (reference sequence). Unmatched junction bases numbered 4, after V lost 4 bases and J lost 4 bases. This CDR3 has 14 residues. This entry is derived from a study of beta chain features in type 1 diabetes. Study-wide results and limits: Whether HLA type influences TCRB rearrangement remained unresolved here. VDJ junctions from patients with type 1 diabetes contained fewer insertions and more deletions. It was among patients, rather than healthy donors, that naive, central memory and Treg TCRB repertoires appeared more similar. A moderate, significant TCRB CDR3 shortening appeared in type 1 diabetes across four CD4+ subsets.

cDNA synthesis used the whole RNA isolate, giving expressed TCRB sequences. Produced via immunoSEQ multiplex PCR; TCRdb's table is partial and in-frame only. The table records about 250,000 clones, roughly 15% of them present only once. The V call is TRBV5-4, the J call TRBJ2-3; 9 bases align to TRBD1. The receptor's source is a woman in her forties in good health. The material sequenced was naive CD4+ T cells from blood. In DNA, the CDR3 is TGTGCCAGCAGCGTGGACAGGGGAGCAGATACGCAGTATTTT. Translation gives CASSVDRGADTQYF.